The present TCR beta chain was sequenced within a study of blood T cells in healthy people across ages. CDR3 length: 18 amino acids. From germline, CDR1 is LGHNA and CDR2 YNFKEQ. V lost 2 bases to trimming and J lost 0 bases; unmatched junction nucleotides: 12. Next came a second PCR, run for roughly 6 to 11 cycles, which used a sample-barcoded 5' primer along with a J-beta primer mix. TCRdb reanalysed the 5' RACE reads using MiXCR and keeps one entry per CDR3 protein. The sample records some 1.8 million distinct CDR3 sequences, about two fifths being singletons. The V and J genes are TRBV4-2 and TRBJ1-1, with 7 bases that match TRBD1. This receptor was identified in a human donor in good health. The specimen was blood. The CDR3 sequence is CASSQQPTGTIMNTEAFF. CDR3 coding DNA: TGTGCCAGCAGCCAACAACCGACAGGGACAATAATGAACACTGAAGCTTTCTTT.